These 23 T cell receptor beta chains were sequenced from one sample in a study of blood T cell repertoires in COVID-19. Profiled with immunoSEQ multiplex PCR; TCRdb holds only in-frame clones, not every one. The data show under 100,000 clones, with around four fifths seen just once and about a sixth held by the top ten. Specimen: peripheral blood. The receptors originated from a woman between 55 and 75 years old with acute or convalescent COVID-19.

The V gene is TRBV25-1, the J gene TRBJ2-5, with TRBD1 matching over 9 bases. The germline V gene has CDR1 MGHDK and CDR2 SYGVNS. CDR3 size: 15 residues. V was clipped by 8 bases and J by 4 bases; unmatched bases: 11. CDR3 region: CASLWGTGRRETQYF. The DNA of the CDR3 is TGTGCCAGCTTGTGGGGGACAGGGCGTAGAGAGACCCAGTACTTC.

The chain is built from TRBV28 and TRBJ1-1; no firm D call. With 4 bases removed from V and 9 bases from J, the gap between germline ends came to 12 bases. This CDR3 contains 12 residues. Germline V lookup: CDR1 MDHEN, CDR2 SYDVKM. CDR3 amino acids: CASSSVGDKAFF. CDR3 nucleotides: TGTGCCAGCAGTTCAGTCGGGGATAAAGCTTTCTTT.

V gene TRBV7-2 combines with J gene TRBJ1-2; a possible D gene is TRBD1 (6 bases). The V end lost 11 bases, the J end lost 1 base, and 20 bases lay between the germline ends. The CDR3 length is 15 residues. Germline-derived CDR1 and CDR2 are SGHTA and FQGNSA. In DNA form, the CDR3 reads TGTGCCGTACAGGGAAGCGGGGTACATAACTATGGCTACACCTTC. Residues: CAVQGSGVHNYGYTF. Looking up the rest from reference TRBV7-2 and TRBJ1-2 gives the full variable domain: GAGVSQSPSNKVTEKGKDVELRCDPISGHTALYWYRQSLGQGLEFLIYFQGNSAPDKSGLPSDRFSAERTGGSVSTLTIQRTQQEDSAVYLCAVQGSGVHNYGYTFGSGTRLTVV.

The chain couples TRBV5-1 to TRBJ1-1, with 9 positions matching TRBD1. The trim removed 6 bases at V and 0 bases at J, leaving 12 bases unmatched. Germline lookup yields CDR1 SGHRS and CDR2 YFSETQ. This CDR3 region has 17 residues. In DNA form, the CDR3 reads TGCGCCAGCATCCCCCCCGGGGGGACAGGGATGAACACTGAAGCTTTCTTT. Translated: CASIPPGGTGMNTEAFF. Variable domain in full (rest from reference TRBV5-1 and TRBJ1-1): KAGVTQTPRYLIKTRGQQVTLSCSPISGHRSVSWYQQTPGQGLQFLFEYFSETQRNKGNFPGRFSGRQFSNSRSEMNVSTLELGDSALYLCASIPPGGTGMNTEAFFGQGTRLTVV.

On this clone: Distinct nucleotide sequences in the sample also encode this CDR3. The J gene is TRBJ1-1, the V gene TRBV19; no reliable D call. Germline V lookup: CDR1 LNHDA, CDR2 SQIVND (reference sequence). Trimming removed 2 bases at V and 1 base at J, with 8 bases between. The CDR3 runs to 14 residues. This chain's CDR3 is CASSIIGGNTEAFF. For the CDR3, the DNA is TGTGCCAGTAGTATAATAGGCGGGAACACTGAAGCTTTCTTT.

The J gene is TRBJ2-5, the V gene TRBV19; 7 bases line up with TRBD1. CDR1 is LNHDA, CDR2 SQIVND, per germline (reference sequence). V shed 3 bases, J shed 4 bases, and the junction held 5 bases outside the gene matches. This CDR3 has 14 amino acids. CDR3 in DNA: TGTGCCAGTAGTATCACAGGGGTGGGAGAGACCCAGTACTTC. It encodes CASSITGVGETQYF.

The chain couples TRBV11-3 to TRBJ2-7, with 7 bases matching TRBD1. V dropped 4 bases and J dropped 1; count of bases not matched to a gene: 13. Germline values: CDR1 SGHNT, CDR2 YENEEA. CDR3 size: 17 residues. The CDR3 DNA is TGTGCCAGCAGCTCGTCTACCGGGACAGTCCTTTCCTACGAGCAGTACTTC. It translates to CASSSSTGTVLSYEQYF.

This chain links TRBV6-5 with TRBJ2-7, with 10 bases that match TRBD1. The CDR3 spans 16 residues. The trim removed 0 bases at V and 1 base at J, leaving 3 bases unmatched. CDR1 MNHEY and CDR2 SVGAGI come from the germline V gene. The CDR3 loop reads CASSYSTGQGSYEQYF. CDR3 coding DNA: TGTGCCAGCAGTTACTCAACGGGACAGGGGTCCTACGAGCAGTACTTC.

The rearrangement links TRBV5-6 to TRBJ1-2, with 7 bases lining up with TRBD1. This CDR3 comprises 13 residues. The germline gives CDR1 SGHDT, CDR2 YYEEEE. With 2 bases clipped from V and 7 bases from J, the junction kept 5 bases outside the gene matches. CDR3 nucleotides: TGTGCCAGCAGCTTTAGGGGGCGGGGTGGCTACACCTTC. Its translation: CASSFRGRGGYTF.

This chain joins TRBV9 and TRBJ1-4; D uncertain. From germline, CDR1 is SGDLS and CDR2 YYNGEE. The CDR3 has 15 amino acids. Trimming pared 5 bases from V and 2 bases from J, leaving 13 bases between. CDR3 protein: CASSAVGGTNEKLFF. CDR3 nucleotides: TGTGCCAGCAGTGCCGTCGGAGGGACTAATGAAAAACTGTTTTTT.

The chain is built from TRBV7-2 and TRBJ1-1; the match to TRBD1 covers 10 bases. With V trimmed by 1 base and J by 11 bases, 4 bases remained unmatched. Germline V gene sequence: CDR1 SGHTA, CDR2 FQGNSA. The CDR3 contains 13 residues. DNA for the CDR3: TGTGCCAGCAGCTTAGAACGACAGGGGGCGGCTTTCTTT. It codes for CASSLERQGAAFF.

V gene TRBV11-3 combines with J gene TRBJ2-3; TRBD1 agrees at 7 bases. Looked up from germline, CDR1 is SGHNT and CDR2 is YENEEA. This CDR3 spans 14 amino acids. The V and J ends lost 3 bases and 2 bases, in that order; junction bases with no gene match: 2. In DNA, the CDR3 is TGTGCCAGCAGCTTGACAGGGCCCACAGATACGCAGTATTTT. Protein sequence: CASSLTGPTDTQYF.

J is TRBJ1-2 and V is TRBV3-1 (or the pseudogene TRBV3-2); TRBD1 matches at 8 bases. The germline CDR1 and CDR2 sequences are LGHDT and YNNKEL (reference sequence). CDR3 length equals 17 residues. Trimming removed 1 base from V and 5 bases from J; junction bases left unmatched: 12. The CDR3 bases are TGTGCCAGCAGCCAAGTACCTGGCAGGGGGCTTGGGTATGGCTACACCTTC. Translation gives CASSQVPGRGLGYGYTF.

A single count supports this clone. V is TRBV6-5 and J is TRBJ1-2; 7 bases are shared with TRBD1. V was pared by 8 bases and J by 7 bases, with 10 bases of the junction left unmatched. Germline values: CDR1 MNHEY, CDR2 SVGAGI. CDR3 length: 13 amino acids. The CDR3 loop is CASYTGDKGGYTF. CDR3 DNA: TGTGCCAGCTATACAGGGGACAAAGGTGGCTACACCTTC.

The chain has TRBV30 and TRBJ1-4; weak D call: TRBD1 (6 bases). The CDR3 is made up of 11 amino acids. V was cut by 1 base and J by 17 bases, with 14 bases left in between. Germline assignment: CDR1 GTSNPN and CDR2 SVGIG (reference sequence). CDR3 loop: CAWSEPDRLFF. CDR3 DNA: TGTGCCTGGAGTGAGCCGGACAGACTATTTTTT.

This chain links TRBV9 with TRBJ1-2; D gene unclear. V lost 2 bases, J lost 1 base, and 9 bases lay in between. In germline, CDR1 is SGDLS, CDR2 YYNGEE. This CDR3 has 14 residues. The DNA of the CDR3 is TGTGCCAGCAGCGTGGGCATCAATAACTATGGCTACACCTTC. It is translated as CASSVGINNYGYTF.

The rearrangement links TRBV10-3 to TRBJ1-5; a possible D gene is TRBD1 (6 bases). The CDR3 runs 13 residues. Trimming shortened V by 11 bases and J by 6 bases, and 17 bases separated the two germline ends. The germline V gene encodes CDR1 ENHRY and CDR2 SYGVKD. In DNA form, the CDR3 reads TGTGCCTCAAAGAGAGGGGGGGGTCAGCCCCAGCATTTT. Residues: CASKRGGGQPQHF.

This chain connects TRBV7-8 to TRBJ2-5; 9 nucleotides agree with TRBD2. Germline CDR1 SGHVS, CDR2 FQNEAQ. There are 14 residues in the CDR3. Germline trimming cut 1 base from V and 5 bases from J; bases unmatched to any gene: 2. For the CDR3, the DNA is TGTGCCAGCAGCTTAGTAGCGGGAGCGGAGACCCAGTACTTC. Residues: CASSLVAGAETQYF.

The gene calls are TRBV11-2 and TRBJ2-2; possibly TRBD1 for D (5 bases). The V end lost 2 bases, the J end lost 0 bases, and 10 bases lay between the germline ends. Germline-derived CDR1 and CDR2 are SGHAT and FQNNGV. The CDR3 length is 16 residues. CDR3 sequence: CASSLRTGSNTGELFF. The CDR3 nucleotides are TGTGCCAGCAGCTTACGCACAGGATCGAACACCGGGGAGCTGTTTTTT.

The rearrangement links TRBV7-6 to TRBJ1-2; no reliable D call. This CDR3 contains 14 residues. Germline CDR1 reads SGHVS; CDR2 reads FNYEAQ. V was clipped by 1 base and J by 2 bases, with 8 bases between them. This chain's CDR3 is CASSLDGRNYGYTF. The CDR3 bases are TGTGCCAGCAGCTTAGATGGCAGGAACTATGGCTACACCTTC.

This clone came up once. The V and J genes are TRBV6-6 and TRBJ2-5; 10 nucleotides align to TRBD1. This CDR3 is 14 amino acids long. Germline-derived CDR1 and CDR2 are MNHNY and SVGAGI (reference sequence). The junction had 3 bases not matched to a gene; V was cut back by 5 bases and J by 3 bases. The CDR3: CASSQTGGEETQYF. The CDR3 DNA reads as TGTGCCAGCAGTCAGACAGGGGGCGAAGAGACCCAGTACTTC.

This chain links TRBV6-1 with TRBJ1-2; D unclear. Germline V CDR1 and CDR2: MNHNS, SASEGT. V was clipped by 1 base and J by 4 bases, with 13 bases between them. The CDR3 length is 15 residues. CDR3 DNA: TGTGCCAGCAGTGAAGAGTTGGGCAGTCTCTATGGCTACACCTTC. It is translated as CASSEELGSLYGYTF.

This chain uses TRBV4-3 with TRBJ1-6, with D possibly matching TRBD1 (6 bases). Trimming pared 4 bases from V and 0 bases from J, leaving 19 bases between. The length of the CDR3 is 19 residues. CDR1 is LGHNA, CDR2 YSLEER, per germline. CDR3: CASSRDRTVPNSYNSPLHF. The CDR3 nucleotides read TGCGCCAGCAGCCGAGATCGGACAGTGCCCAACTCCTATAATTCACCCCTCCACTTT.